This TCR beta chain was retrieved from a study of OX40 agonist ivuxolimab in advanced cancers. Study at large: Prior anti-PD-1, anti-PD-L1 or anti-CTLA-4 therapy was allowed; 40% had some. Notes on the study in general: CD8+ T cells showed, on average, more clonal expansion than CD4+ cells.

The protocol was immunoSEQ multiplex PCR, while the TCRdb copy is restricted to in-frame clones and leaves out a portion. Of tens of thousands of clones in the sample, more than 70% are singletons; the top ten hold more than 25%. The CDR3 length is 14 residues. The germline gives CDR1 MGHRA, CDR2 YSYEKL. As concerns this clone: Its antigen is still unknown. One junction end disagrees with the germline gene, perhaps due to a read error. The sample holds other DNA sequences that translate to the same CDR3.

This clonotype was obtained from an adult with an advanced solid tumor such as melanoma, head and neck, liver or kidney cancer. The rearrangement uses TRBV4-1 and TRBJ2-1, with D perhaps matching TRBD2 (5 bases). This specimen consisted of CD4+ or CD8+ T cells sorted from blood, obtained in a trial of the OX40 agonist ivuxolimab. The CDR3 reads CASRLEGGYNEQFF. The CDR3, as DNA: TGCGCCAGCAGACTCGAGGGCGGCTACAATGAACAGTTCTTC.